This T cell receptor (beta chain) originates from a study of blood T cell repertoires in COVID-19. Overall study: Spain, Italy and the United States supplied samples that represented acute and convalescent COVID-19.

This clone was found once. With 0 bases removed from V and 15 bases from J, the gap between germline ends came to 15 bases. The length of the CDR3 is 13 residues. Germline V CDR1 and CDR2: MGHRA, YSYEKL. Sequenced by immunoSEQ multiplex PCR; TCRdb stores in-frame clones only, minus some. This sample has approximately 85,000 clones, with over 85% found just once. The receptor was isolated from a man aged 45-65 years with acute or convalescent COVID-19. J is TRBJ1-3 and V is TRBV4-1; unclear D gene. Sequencing was carried out using peripheral blood. CDR3 protein: CASSQELGGRGYF. CDR3 in DNA: TGCGCCAGCAGCCAAGAATTGGGAGGACGTGGATATTTT.